The present entry profiles one T cell receptor (beta chain) with its context. These data originate in a study of blood T cell repertoires in COVID-19. As for the study in general: Italy, Spain and the United States were the sources of the convalescent and acute COVID-19 samples. PBMCs, B-cell-depleted T cells, or T cells provided the cDNA or gDNA that made up the material.

The V end lost 8 bases, the J end lost 0 bases, and 14 bases lay between the germline ends. This CDR3 is built from 15 residues. The germline CDR1 and CDR2 sequences are ENHRY and SYGVKD. In the original analysis: It was from reference gene primer amplification that nucleated cell counts were estimated. Using immunoSEQ multiplex PCR, the repertoire was profiled, and TCRdb retains in-frame clones only, with some absent. The V and J calls and clone size come from that table; D and trimming were worked out from the DNA. The sample holds 270,000 or so clones; 83% are singletons and the top ten take approximately 10%.

The V and J genes are TRBV10-3 and TRBJ1-5; D is possibly TRBD1 (6 bases). The sequence came from a woman in her fifties or sixties who had recovered from COVID-19. What was sequenced was peripheral blood. The CDR3, as DNA: TGTGCCATCTGGGATCCAGGGGATAGCAATCAGCCCCAGCATTTT. Its translation is CAIWDPGDSNQPQHF.